This T cell receptor beta chain is from a study of blood T cell repertoires in COVID-19. The CDR3 is 13 residues long. The germline V gene has CDR1 SNHLY and CDR2 FYNNEI. V gave up 1 base and J gave up 4 bases, with 7 bases separating them. Of note for this clone: Within the sample, other DNA sequences also encode this same CDR3.

As handled by the study authors: It was from reference gene primer amplification that nucleated cell counts were estimated. Generated by immunoSEQ multiplex PCR, the TCRdb table keeps only in-frame clones and is missing some. The DNA gave D and trimming, while V, J and clone size come from that table. The top ten hold approximately 2% of the sample, which has about 300,000 clones, more than 85% seen once. Sequencing used peripheral blood. J is TRBJ1-2 and V is TRBV2; weak D call: TRBD1 (6 bases). This TCR derives from a woman between 25 and 40 years old with COVID-19, enrolled during active disease. The CDR3 nucleotides are TGTGCCAGCAGTGAAGGAGGGGGCTATGGCTACACCTTC. Translated: CASSEGGGYGYTF.